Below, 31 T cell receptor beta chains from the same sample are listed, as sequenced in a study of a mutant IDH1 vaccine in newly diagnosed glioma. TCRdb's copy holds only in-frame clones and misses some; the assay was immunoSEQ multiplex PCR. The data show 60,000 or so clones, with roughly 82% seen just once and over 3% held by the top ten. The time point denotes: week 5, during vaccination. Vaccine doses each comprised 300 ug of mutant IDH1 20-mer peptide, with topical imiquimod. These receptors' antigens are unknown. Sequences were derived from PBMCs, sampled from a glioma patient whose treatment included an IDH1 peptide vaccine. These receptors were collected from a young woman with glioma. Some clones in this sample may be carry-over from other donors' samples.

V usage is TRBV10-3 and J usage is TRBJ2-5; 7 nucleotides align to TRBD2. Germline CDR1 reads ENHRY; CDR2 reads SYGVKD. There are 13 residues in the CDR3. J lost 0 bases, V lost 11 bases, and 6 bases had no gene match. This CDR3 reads CAVSGEHQETQYF. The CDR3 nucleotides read TGTGCCGTGAGCGGGGAGCACCAAGAGACCCAGTACTTC.

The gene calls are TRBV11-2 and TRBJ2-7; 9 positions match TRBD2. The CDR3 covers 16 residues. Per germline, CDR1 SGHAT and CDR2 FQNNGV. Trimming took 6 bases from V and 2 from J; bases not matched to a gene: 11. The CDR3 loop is CASRSPRTSVPYEQYF. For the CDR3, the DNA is TGTGCCAGCAGAAGCCCGCGGACTAGCGTGCCCTACGAGCAGTACTTC. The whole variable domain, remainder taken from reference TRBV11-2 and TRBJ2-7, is EAGVAQSPRYKIIEKRQSVAFWCNPISGHATLYWYQQILGQGPKLLIQFQNNGVVDDSQLPKDRFSAERLKGVDSTLKIQPAKLEDSAVYLCASRSPRTSVPYEQYFGPGTRLTVT.

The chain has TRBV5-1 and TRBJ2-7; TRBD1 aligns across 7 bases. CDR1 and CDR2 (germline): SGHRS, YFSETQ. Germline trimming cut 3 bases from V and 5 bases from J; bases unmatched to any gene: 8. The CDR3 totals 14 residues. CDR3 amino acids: CASSWGQQSNEQYF. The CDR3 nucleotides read TGCGCCAGCAGCTGGGGACAGCAATCGAACGAGCAGTACTTC.

The CDR3 coding sequence is TGTGCCAGCAGCGTAGAGGGAGCGGGGGCCTACGAGCAGTACTTC. Residues: CASSVEGAGAYEQYF. The chain couples TRBV9 to TRBJ2-7, with TRBD2 matching over 8 bases. J was trimmed by 2 bases and V by 0 bases; bases with no gene match: 4. Germline CDR1 is SGDLS and CDR2 is YYNGEE. This CDR3 comprises 15 residues.

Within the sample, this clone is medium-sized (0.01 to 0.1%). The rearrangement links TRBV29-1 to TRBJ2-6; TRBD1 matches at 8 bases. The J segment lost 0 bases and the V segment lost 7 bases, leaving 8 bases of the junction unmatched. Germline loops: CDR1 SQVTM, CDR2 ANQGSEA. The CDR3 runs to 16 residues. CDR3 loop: CSGTTGDVSGANVLTF. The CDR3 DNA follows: TGCAGCGGCACGACAGGGGACGTCTCTGGGGCCAACGTCCTGACTTTC.

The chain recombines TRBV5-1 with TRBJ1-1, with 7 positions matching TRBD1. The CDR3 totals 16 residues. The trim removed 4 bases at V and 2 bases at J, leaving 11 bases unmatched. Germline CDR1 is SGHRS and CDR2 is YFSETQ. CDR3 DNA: TGCGCCAGCAGCCCCGAGACTGGACAGGCAAACACTGAAGCTTTCTTT. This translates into CASSPETGQANTEAFF.

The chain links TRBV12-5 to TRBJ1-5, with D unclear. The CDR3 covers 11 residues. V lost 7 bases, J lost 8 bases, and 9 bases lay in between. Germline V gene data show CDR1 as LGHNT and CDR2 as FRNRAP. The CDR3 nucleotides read TGTGCTAGTGTCGATTTTGAGCCCCAGCATTTT. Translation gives CASVDFEPQHF.

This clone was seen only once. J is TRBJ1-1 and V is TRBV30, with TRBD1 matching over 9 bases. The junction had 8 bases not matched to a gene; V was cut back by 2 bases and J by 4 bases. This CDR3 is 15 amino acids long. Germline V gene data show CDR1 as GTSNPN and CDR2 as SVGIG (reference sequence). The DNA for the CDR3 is TGTGCCTGGAGTTTGGGGACAGGGCGGCGCACTGAAGCTTTCTTT. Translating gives CAWSLGTGRRTEAFF.

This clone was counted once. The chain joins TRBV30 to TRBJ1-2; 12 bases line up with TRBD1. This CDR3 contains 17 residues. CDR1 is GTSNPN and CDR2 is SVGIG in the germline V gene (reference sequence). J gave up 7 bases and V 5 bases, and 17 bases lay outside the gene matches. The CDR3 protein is CAWEIPGQGARFPGYTF. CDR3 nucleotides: TGTGCCTGGGAGATACCGGGACAGGGGGCGCGTTTCCCTGGCTACACCTTC.

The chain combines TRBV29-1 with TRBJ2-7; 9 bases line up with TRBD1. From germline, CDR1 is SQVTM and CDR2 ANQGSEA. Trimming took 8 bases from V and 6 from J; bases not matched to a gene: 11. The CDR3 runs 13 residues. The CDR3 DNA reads TGCAGCACGCGGACAGGGGAATATGGCGAGCAGTACTTC. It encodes CSTRTGEYGEQYF.

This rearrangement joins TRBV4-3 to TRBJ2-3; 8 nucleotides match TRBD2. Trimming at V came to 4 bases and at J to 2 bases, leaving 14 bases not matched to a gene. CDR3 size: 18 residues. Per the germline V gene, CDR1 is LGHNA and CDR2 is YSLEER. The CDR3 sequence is CASSLLSGGGLSTDTQYF. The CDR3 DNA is TGCGCCAGCAGCCTCCTTTCCGGCGGGGGGCTCTCCACAGATACGCAGTATTTT.

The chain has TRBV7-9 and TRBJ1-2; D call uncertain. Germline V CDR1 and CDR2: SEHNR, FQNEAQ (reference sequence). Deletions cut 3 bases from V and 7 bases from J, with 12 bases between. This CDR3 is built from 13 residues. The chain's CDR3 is CASSFADTGGYTF. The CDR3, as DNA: TGTGCCAGCAGCTTCGCGGATACCGGTGGCTACACCTTC. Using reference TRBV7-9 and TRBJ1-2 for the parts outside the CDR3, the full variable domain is DTGVSQNPRHKITKRGQNVTFRCDPISEHNRLYWYRQTLGQGPEFLTYFQNEAQLEKSRLLSDRFSAERPKGSFSTLEIQRTEQGDSAMYLCASSFADTGGYTFGSGTRLTVV.

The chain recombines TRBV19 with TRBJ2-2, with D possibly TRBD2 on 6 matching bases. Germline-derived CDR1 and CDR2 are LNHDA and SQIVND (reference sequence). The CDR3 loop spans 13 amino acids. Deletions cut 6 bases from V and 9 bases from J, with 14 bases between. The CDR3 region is CASSPGGVRELFF. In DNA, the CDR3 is TGTGCCAGTAGCCCCGGCGGGGTCCGGGAGCTGTTTTTT.

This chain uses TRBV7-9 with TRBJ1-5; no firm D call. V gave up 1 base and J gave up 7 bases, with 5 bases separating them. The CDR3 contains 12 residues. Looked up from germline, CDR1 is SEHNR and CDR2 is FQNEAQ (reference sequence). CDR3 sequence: CASSLGDQPQHF. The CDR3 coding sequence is TGTGCCAGCAGCTTAGGAGACCAGCCCCAGCATTTT.

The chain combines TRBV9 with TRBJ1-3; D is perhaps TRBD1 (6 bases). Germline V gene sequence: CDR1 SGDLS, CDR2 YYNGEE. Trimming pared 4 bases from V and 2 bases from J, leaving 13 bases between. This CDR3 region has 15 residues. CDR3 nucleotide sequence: TGTGCCAGCAGCACTAGACAGGTCCCTGGAAACACCATATATTTT. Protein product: CASSTRQVPGNTIYF.

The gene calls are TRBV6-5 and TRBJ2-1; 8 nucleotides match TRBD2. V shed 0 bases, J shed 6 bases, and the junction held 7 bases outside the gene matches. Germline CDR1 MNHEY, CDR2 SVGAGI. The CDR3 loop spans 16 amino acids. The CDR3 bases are TGTGCCAGCAGTTACTCGCGGGTCACTAGCGGCAATGAGCAGTTCTTC. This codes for CASSYSRVTSGNEQFF.

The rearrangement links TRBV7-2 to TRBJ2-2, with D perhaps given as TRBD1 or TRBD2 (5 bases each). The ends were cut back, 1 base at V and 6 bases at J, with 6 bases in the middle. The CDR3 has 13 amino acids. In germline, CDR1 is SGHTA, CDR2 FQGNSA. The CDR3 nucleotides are TGTGCCAGCAGCTTAGGAGGGGCCGGGGAGCTGTTTTTT. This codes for CASSLGGAGELFF. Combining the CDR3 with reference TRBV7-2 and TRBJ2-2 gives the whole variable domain GAGVSQSPSNKVTEKGKDVELRCDPISGHTALYWYRQSLGQGLEFLIYFQGNSAPDKSGLPSDRFSAERTGGSVSTLTIQRTQQEDSAVYLCASSLGGAGELFFGEGSRLTVL.

As DNA, the CDR3 is TGTGCCAGCAGTTACCCAGGCACAGATACGCAGTATTTT. Translating it yields CASSYPGTDTQYF. The chain combines TRBV6-5 with TRBJ2-3; the D is unclear. V dropped 2 bases and J dropped 1 base, with 4 bases sitting between them. This CDR3 region has 13 residues. Germline V gene sequence: CDR1 MNHEY, CDR2 SVGAGI.

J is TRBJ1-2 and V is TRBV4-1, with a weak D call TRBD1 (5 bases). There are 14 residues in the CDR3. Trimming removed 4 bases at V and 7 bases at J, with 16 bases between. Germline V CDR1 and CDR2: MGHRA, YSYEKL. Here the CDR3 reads CASSPPSGGLGYTF. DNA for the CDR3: TGCGCCAGCAGCCCACCGTCGGGGGGACTTGGCTACACCTTC.

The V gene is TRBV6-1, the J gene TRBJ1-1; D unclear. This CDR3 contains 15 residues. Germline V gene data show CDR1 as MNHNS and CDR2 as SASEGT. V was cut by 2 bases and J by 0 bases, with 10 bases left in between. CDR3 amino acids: CASSESPTVNTEAFF. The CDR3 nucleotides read TGTGCCAGCAGTGAATCCCCGACCGTGAACACTGAAGCTTTCTTT.

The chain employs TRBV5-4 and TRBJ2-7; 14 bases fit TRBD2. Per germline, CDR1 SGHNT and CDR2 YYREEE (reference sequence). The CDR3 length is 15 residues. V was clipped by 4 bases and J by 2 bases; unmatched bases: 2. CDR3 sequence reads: CASSPGLAGAYEQYF. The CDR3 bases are TGTGCCAGCAGCCCGGGACTAGCGGGAGCCTACGAGCAGTACTTC.

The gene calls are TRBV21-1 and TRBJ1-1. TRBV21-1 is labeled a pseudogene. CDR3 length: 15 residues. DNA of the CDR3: TGTGCCAGCAGCAAAGCTGGCAGGAGGAACACTGAAGCTTTCTTT. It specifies CASSKAGRRNTEAFF.

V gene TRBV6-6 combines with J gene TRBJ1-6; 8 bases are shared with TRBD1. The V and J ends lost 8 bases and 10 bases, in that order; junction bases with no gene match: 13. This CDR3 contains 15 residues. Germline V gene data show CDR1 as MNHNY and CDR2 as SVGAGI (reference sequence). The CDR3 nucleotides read TGTGCCAGCTGGCCTAGGACAGGGCGGGACTCACCCCTCCACTTT. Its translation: CASWPRTGRDSPLHF.

The CDR3 loop reads CASSLVFGSGFSYNEQFF. Here the CDR3 DNA reads TGCGCCAGCAGCTTGGTTTTTGGCTCCGGCTTCTCCTACAATGAGCAGTTCTTC. J is TRBJ2-1 and V is TRBV5-1; D unclear. V was trimmed by 0 bases and J by 0 bases, leaving 16 bases between them. CDR1 and CDR2 from the germline V gene are SGHRS and YFSETQ. This CDR3 has 18 amino acids.

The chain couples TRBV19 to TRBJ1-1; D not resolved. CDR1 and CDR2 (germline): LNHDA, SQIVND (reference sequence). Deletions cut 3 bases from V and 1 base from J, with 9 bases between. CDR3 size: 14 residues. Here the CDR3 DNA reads TGTGCCAGTAGTATCCGAGCAGCGAACACTGAAGCTTTCTTT. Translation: CASSIRAANTEAFF.

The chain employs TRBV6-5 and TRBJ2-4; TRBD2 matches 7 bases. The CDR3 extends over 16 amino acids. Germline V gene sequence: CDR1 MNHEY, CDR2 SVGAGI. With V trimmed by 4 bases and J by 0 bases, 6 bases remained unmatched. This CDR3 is CASSWLAGLAKNIQYF. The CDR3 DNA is TGTGCCAGCAGTTGGTTAGCGGGTCTAGCCAAAAACATTCAGTACTTC.

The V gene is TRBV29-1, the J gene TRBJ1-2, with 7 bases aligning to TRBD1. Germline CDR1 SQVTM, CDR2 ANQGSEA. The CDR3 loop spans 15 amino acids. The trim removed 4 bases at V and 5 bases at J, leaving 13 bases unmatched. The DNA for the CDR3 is TGCAGCGTTGTGGGGACCTTGACAGGGAGGTATGGCTACACCTTC. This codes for CSVVGTLTGRYGYTF.

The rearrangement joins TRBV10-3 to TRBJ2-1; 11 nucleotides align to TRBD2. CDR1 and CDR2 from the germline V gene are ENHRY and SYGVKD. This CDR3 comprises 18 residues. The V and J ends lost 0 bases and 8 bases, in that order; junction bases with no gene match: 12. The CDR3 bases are TGTGCCATCAGTGAGTCGGGTAGCGGGGGGGCCGTCACCGATGAGCAGTTCTTC. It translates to CAISESGSGGAVTDEQFF.

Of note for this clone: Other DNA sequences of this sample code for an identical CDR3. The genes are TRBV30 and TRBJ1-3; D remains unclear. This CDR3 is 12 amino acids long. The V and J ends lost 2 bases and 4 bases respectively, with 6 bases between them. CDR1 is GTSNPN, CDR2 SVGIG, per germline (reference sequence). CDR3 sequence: CAWSRTGNTIYF. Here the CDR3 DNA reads TGTGCCTGGAGTCGTACAGGAAACACCATATATTTT.

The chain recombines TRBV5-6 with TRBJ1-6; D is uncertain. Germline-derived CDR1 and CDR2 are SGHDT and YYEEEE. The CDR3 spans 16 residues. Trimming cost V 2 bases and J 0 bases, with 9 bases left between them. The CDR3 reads CASSFGLSSYNSPLHF. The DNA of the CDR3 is TGTGCCAGCAGCTTTGGGCTAAGCTCCTATAATTCACCCCTCCACTTT.

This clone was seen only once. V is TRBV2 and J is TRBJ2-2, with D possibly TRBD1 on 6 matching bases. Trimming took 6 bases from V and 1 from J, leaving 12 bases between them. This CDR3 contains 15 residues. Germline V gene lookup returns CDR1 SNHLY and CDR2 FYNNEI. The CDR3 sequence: CASRNREMNTGELFF. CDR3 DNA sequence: TGTGCCAGCAGGAACAGGGAGATGAACACCGGGGAGCTGTTTTTT.